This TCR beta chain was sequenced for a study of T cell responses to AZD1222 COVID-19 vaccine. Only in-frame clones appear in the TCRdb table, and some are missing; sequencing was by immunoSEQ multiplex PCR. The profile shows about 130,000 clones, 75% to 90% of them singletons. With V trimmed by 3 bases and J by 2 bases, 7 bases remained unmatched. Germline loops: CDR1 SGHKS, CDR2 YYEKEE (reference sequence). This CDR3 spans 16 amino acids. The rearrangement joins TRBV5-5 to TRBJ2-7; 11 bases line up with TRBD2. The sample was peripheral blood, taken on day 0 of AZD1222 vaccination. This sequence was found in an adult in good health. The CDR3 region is CASSWGTSGQTYEQYF. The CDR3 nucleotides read TGTGCCAGCAGCTGGGGGACTAGCGGACAAACCTACGAGCAGTACTTC.